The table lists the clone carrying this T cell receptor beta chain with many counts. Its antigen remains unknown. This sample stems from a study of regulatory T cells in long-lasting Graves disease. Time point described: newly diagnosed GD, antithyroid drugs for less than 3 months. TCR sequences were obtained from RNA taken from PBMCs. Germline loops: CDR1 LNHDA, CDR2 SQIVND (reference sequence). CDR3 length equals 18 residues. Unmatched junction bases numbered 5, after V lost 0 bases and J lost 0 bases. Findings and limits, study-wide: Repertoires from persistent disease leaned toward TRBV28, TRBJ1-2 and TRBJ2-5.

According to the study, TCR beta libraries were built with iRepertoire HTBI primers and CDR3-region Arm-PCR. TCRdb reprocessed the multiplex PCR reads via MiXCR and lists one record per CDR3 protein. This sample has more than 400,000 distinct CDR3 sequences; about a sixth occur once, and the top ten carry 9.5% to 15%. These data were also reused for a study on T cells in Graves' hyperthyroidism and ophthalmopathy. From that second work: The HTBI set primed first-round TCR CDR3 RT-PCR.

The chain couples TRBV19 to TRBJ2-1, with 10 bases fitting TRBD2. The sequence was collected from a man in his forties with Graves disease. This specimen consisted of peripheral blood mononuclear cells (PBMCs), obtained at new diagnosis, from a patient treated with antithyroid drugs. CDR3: CASSIDLLAGRSYNEQFF. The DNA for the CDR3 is TGTGCCAGTAGTATAGATCTACTAGCGGGACGCTCCTACAATGAGCAGTTCTTC.